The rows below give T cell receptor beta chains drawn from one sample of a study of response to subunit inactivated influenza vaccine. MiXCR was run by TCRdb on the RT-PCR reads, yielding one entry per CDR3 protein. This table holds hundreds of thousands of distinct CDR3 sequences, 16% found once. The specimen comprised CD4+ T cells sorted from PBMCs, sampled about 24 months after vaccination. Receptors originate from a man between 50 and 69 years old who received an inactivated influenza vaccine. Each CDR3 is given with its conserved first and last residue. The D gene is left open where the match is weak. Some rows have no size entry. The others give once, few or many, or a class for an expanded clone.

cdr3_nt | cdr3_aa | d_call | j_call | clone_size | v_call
TGTGCCAGCAGCCAAGAATTCTCGACCTACACCTTC | CASSQEFSTYTF | . | TRBJ1-2 | few | TRBV3-1
TGTGCCAGCAGTGTTACGGGGGGCAATTCACCCCTCCACTTT | CASSVTGGNSPLHF | . | TRBJ1-6 | . | TRBV2
TGTGCCAGCAGCGTAGGGGCTAGCGACAGCACAGATACGCAGTATTTT | CASSVGASDSTDTQYF | . | TRBJ2-3 | . | TRBV9
TGTGCCATCAGTGAGTTAGGCCGACAGGGGGGTTATCGTGGCTACACCTTC | CAISELGRQGGYRGYTF | TRBD1 | TRBJ1-2 | few | TRBV10-3
TGTGCCAGCAGCTTAGAGGCGGGGGGGCTGTACGAGCAGTACTTC | CASSLEAGGLYEQYF | TRBD2 | TRBJ2-7 | . | TRBV11-2
TGTGCCAGCAGACTGACAGAGATTAATTCACCCCTCCACTTT | CASRLTEINSPLHF | . | TRBJ1-6 | . | TRBV6-1
TGTGCCAGCAGTCTCAGGCTCCAAGCCTACGAGCAGTACTTC | CASSLRLQAYEQYF | . | TRBJ2-7 | . | TRBV12-3/TRBV12-4
TGCAGCGTAGTTGGGAGGTTTTCCTACGAGCAGTACTTC | CSVVGRFSYEQYF | . | TRBJ2-7 | few | TRBV29-1
TGCGCCAGCAGACAGGGTTACGAGCAGCACTTC | CASRQGYEQHF | . | TRBJ2-7 | . | TRBV10-2
TGTGCCAGCAGCCGAAGGACTCACGCCGGGGAGCTGTTTTTT | CASSRRTHAGELFF | . | TRBJ2-2 | . | TRBV12-3/TRBV12-4
TGTGCCAGCAGCTTAGCGGAACCAGCGGGAAGCACAGATACGCAGTATTTT | CASSLAEPAGSTDTQYF | TRBD2 | TRBJ2-3 | few | TRBV7-2
TGCAGTGCTAGAGATCATAGCGGGGTCACCAAAAACATTCAGTACTTC | CSARDHSGVTKNIQYF | TRBD2 | TRBJ2-4 | . | TRBV20-1
TGTGCCAGCAGGACAGGGGACTCGAGCAATCAGCCCCAGCATTTT | CASRTGDSSNQPQHF | TRBD1 | TRBJ1-5 | . | TRBV6-1
TGCGCCAGCAGTTCCCTTTCTAGCACAGATACGCAGTATTTT | CASSSLSSTDTQYF | . | TRBJ2-3 | . | TRBV5-1
TGTGCCAGCAGCACCTCACGCACTAGCGGGAGGGCCCGGTACGAGCAGTACTTC | CASSTSRTSGRARYEQYF | TRBD2 | TRBJ2-7 | . | TRBV25-1
TGCGCCAGCAGCCAAGATCAAGGGGGGCCCTACAATGAGCAGTTCTTC | CASSQDQGGPYNEQFF | . | TRBJ2-1 | few | TRBV4-1
TGCGCCAGCAGCGCGACCACAGGGGGCTCCTACAATGAGCAGTTCTTC | CASSATTGGSYNEQFF | TRBD1 | TRBJ2-1 | few | TRBV5-1
TGTGCCAGCAGTTTAAACGGACGGTACGAGCAGTACTTC | CASSLNGRYEQYF | . | TRBJ2-7 | many | TRBV12-3/TRBV12-4
TGCGCCAGCAGCCCTTCCGGACTAGCGGAGCCGGCAAGCTCCTACGAGCAGTACTTC | CASSPSGLAEPASSYEQYF | TRBD2 | TRBJ2-7 | . | TRBV5-1
TGCGCCAGCAGTGTCTCGACGGTGTCCGGGGAGCTGTTTTTT | CASSVSTVSGELFF | . | TRBJ2-2 | few | TRBV10-1
TGTGCCAGCAGCTCAACCTTAGCTGGCAGATGGAACACTGAAGCTTTCTTT | CASSSTLAGRWNTEAFF | . | TRBJ1-1 | few | TRBV7-9
TGCGCCAGCAGCCAAGTAAGAACGAGAAGGCCCGGGGAGCTGTTTTTT | CASSQVRTRRPGELFF | . | TRBJ2-2 | . | TRBV4-3
TGCAGTGCTAGGGTAGGGGGAGGAGGCACTGAAGCTTTCTTT | CSARVGGGGTEAFF | . | TRBJ1-1 | few | TRBV20-1
TGCGCCAGCAGCCAAGATACAGATACTAATGAAAAACTGTTTTTT | CASSQDTDTNEKLFF | . | TRBJ1-4 | . | TRBV4-3